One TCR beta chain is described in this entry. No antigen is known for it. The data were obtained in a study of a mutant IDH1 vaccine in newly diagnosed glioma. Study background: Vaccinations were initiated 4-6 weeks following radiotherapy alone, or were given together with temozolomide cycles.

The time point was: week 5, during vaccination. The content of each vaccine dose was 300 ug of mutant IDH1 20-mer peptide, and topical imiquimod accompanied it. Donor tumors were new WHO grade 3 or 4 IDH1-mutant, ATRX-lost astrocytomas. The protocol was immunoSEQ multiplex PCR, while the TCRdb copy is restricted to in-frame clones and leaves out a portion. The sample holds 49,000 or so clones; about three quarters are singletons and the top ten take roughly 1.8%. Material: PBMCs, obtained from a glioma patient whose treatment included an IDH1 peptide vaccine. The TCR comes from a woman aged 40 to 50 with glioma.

The CDR3 region is CSVEANTEAFF. CDR3 in DNA: TGCAGCGTTGAAGCGAACACTGAAGCTTTCTTT. The rearrangement links TRBV29-1 to TRBJ1-1; no definite D call. This CDR3 spans 11 amino acids. V lost 1 base and J lost 1, with 1 base in between. The germline V gene encodes CDR1 SQVTM and CDR2 ANQGSEA.